Listed below are T cell receptor beta chains from one sample, sequenced in a study of control samples from healthy donors and cancer patients. TCRdb's table, derived via immunoSEQ multiplex PCR, lists solely in-frame clones and lacks some. Here the sample spans more than 95,000 clones, over 90% being singletons. Sequencing was done on a sample of blood. These receptors originate from a man younger than 40 in good health. Each CDR3 is given without its conserved first and last residue.

j_call v_call cdr3_aa
TRBJ2-7 TRBV29-1 SVGHMGYEQY
TRBJ2-5 TRBV5-6 ASSPDGGAKTQY
TRBJ2-5 TRBV15 ATSWDKEGETQY
TRBJ1-5 TRBV19 ASGSGSPQPQH
TRBJ1-2 TRBV27 ASSSIQGPYGYT
TRBJ2-5 TRBV6-5 ASSFGETQY
TRBJ1-2 TRBV5-6 ASSPALDGYT
TRBJ1-1 TRBV2 ASKGTSRANTEAF
TRBJ2-3 TRBV7-9 ASSLVKGFGTDTQY
TRBJ1-1 TRBV12-5 ASGEAGSFNTEAF
TRBJ1-3 TRBV7-2 ASSLVVTHSGNTIY
TRBJ1-5 TRBV5-3 VRSLGRVFSNQPQH
TRBJ2-2 TRBV30 AWMAGGKSNTGELF
TRBJ2-7 TRBV29-1 SVEEVGTGREQY
TRBJ2-5 TRBV7-2 ASSLARASETQY
TRBJ2-3 TRBV7-8 ASSPRLAISTDTQY
TRBJ2-1 TRBV14 ASSQDRELGQNNEQF
TRBJ1-2 TRBV5-1 ASSTSRGAYGGYT
TRBJ1-1 TRBV7-8 ASSFDRAFEAF
TRBJ1-2 TRBV5-1 ASTVDSPNYGYT
TRBJ1-6 TRBV9 ASSVAGQGFLVSDSPLH
TRBJ2-7 TRBV5-1 ASSLVPGQEAYEQY
TRBJ1-1 TRBV12-3/TRBV12-4 ASSYPRTEAF
TRBJ1-4 TRBV7-2 ASSLEQFNEKLF
TRBJ1-4 TRBV5-1 ASSLASTGHSGEKLF
TRBJ1-3 TRBV27 ASRDGRNTIY
TRBJ2-4 TRBV24-1 ATSDLLRTGKNIQY
TRBJ1-1 TRBV7-3 ASRLEAEAF
TRBJ2-3 TRBV30 AWSVMGITGNTQY
TRBJ1-2 TRBV27 ASSPGDRVVYGYT
TRBJ1-5 TRBV19 ASSISGAVGQPQH
TRBJ1-2 TRBV10-3 AISAPGGGGYT